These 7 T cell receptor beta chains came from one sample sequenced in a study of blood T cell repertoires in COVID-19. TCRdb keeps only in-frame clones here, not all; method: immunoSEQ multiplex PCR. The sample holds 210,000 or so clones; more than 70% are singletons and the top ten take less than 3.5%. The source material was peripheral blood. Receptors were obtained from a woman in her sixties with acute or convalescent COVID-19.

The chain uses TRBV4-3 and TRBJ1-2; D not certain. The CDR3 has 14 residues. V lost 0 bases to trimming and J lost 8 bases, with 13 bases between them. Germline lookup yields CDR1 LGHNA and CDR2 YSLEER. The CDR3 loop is CASSQDLGSPGYTF. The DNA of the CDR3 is TGCGCCAGCAGCCAAGATCTTGGCAGTCCAGGCTACACCTTC.

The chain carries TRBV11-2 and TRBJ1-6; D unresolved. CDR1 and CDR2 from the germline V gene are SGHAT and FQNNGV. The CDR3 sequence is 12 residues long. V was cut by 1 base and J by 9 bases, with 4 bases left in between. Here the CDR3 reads CASSLVSSPLHF. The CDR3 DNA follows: TGTGCCAGCAGCTTAGTTAGTTCACCCCTCCACTTT. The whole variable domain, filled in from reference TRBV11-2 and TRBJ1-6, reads EAGVAQSPRYKIIEKRQSVAFWCNPISGHATLYWYQQILGQGPKLLIQFQNNGVVDDSQLPKDRFSAERLKGVDSTLKIQPAKLEDSAVYLCASSLVSSPLHFGNGTRLTVT.

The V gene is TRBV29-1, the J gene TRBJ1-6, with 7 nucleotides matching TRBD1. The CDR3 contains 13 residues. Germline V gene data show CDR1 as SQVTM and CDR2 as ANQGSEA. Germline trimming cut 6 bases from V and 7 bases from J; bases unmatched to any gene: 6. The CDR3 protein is CSVARDSNSPLHF. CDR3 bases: TGCAGCGTCGCCCGGGACAGCAATTCACCCCTCCACTTT.

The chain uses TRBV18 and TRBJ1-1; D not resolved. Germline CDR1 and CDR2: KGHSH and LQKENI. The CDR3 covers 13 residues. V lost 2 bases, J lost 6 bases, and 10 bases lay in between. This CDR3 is CASSPLEGAEAFF. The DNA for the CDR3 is TGTGCCAGCTCACCATTGGAGGGCGCTGAAGCTTTCTTT.

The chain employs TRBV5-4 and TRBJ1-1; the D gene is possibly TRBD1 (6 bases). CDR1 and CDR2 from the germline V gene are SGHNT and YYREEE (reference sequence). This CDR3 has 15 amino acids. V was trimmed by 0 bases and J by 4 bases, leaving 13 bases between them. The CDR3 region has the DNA TGTGCCAGCAGCTTGGTTGGACAGATAGGCACTGAAGCTTTCTTT. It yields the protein CASSLVGQIGTEAFF.

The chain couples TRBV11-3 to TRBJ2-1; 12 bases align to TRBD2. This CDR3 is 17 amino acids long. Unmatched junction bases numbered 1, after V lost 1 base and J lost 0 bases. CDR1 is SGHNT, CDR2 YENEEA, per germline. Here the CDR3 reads CASSLGLAGVSYNEQFF. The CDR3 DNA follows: TGTGCCAGCAGCTTAGGACTAGCGGGAGTCTCCTACAATGAGCAGTTCTTC. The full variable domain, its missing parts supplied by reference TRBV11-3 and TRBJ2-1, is EAGVVQSPRYKIIEKKQPVAFWCNPISGHNTLYWYLQNLGQGPELLIRYENEEAVDDSQLPKDRFSAERLKGVDSTLKIQPAELGDSAVYLCASSLGLAGVSYNEQFFGPGTRLTVL.

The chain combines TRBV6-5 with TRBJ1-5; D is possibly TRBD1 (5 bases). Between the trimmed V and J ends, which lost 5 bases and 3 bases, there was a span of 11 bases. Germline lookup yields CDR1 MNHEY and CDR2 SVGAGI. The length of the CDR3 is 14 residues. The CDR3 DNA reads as TGTGCCAGCAGTCCTCGACAGTCCAATCAGCCCCAGCATTTT. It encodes CASSPRQSNQPQHF.